A single sample gave rise to the 13 T cell receptor beta chains below, sequenced in a study of beta chain features in type 1 diabetes. Of the isolated RNA, all was reverse transcribed, and so the sequenced material was expressed TCRB transcripts. The data were produced by immunoSEQ multiplex PCR, yet TCRdb's version contains in-frame clones alone and is incomplete. The repertoire consists of roughly 150,000 clones, with more than 9.5% occurring once and the leading ten covering under 2.5%. The sequenced sample was central memory CD4+ T cells from blood. The source is a man between 18 and 35 years old in good health.

The chain carries TRBV7-2 and TRBJ2-7; D unresolved. The CDR3 totals 15 residues. Deletions cut 2 bases from V and 7 bases from J, with 18 bases between. CDR1 is SGHTA, CDR2 FQGNSA, per germline. The CDR3 DNA sequence: TGTGCCAGCAGCTTACGGACGCTTACTCCGAGGGAGCAGTACTTC. Encoded protein: CASSLRTLTPREQYF.

The chain has TRBV4-2 and TRBJ1-2; D is undetermined. Looked up from germline, CDR1 is LGHNA and CDR2 is YNFKEQ. V was shortened by 0 bases and J by 7 bases, with 3 bases between the two germline ends. The CDR3 has 11 residues. The CDR3 DNA follows: TGTGCCAGCAGCCAAGATGGTGGCTACACCTTC. As protein: CASSQDGGYTF.

This clone was recorded many times. The chain couples TRBV14 to TRBJ1-4; D is unclear. The germline CDR1 and CDR2 sequences are SGHDN and FVKESK. With 2 bases removed from V and 10 bases from J, the gap between germline ends came to 8 bases. The CDR3 consists of 12 residues. CDR3 residues: CASSQIPGKLFF. The DNA for the CDR3 is TGTGCCAGCAGCCAAATTCCGGGAAAACTGTTTTTT.

The chain joins TRBV2 to TRBJ2-4; D possibly uses TRBD1 or TRBD2 (6 bases each). The V gene lost 7 bases and the J gene lost 2 bases, with 12 bases spanning the gap. The CDR3 is 14 residues long. CDR1 is SNHLY, CDR2 FYNNEI, per germline. Here the CDR3 reads CASKPGAPKNIQYF. CDR3 sequence (DNA): TGTGCCAGCAAGCCGGGGGCTCCCAAAAACATTCAGTACTTC.

This clone has only a few counts. The rearrangement joins TRBV23-1 to TRBJ1-5; 12 bases fit TRBD1. TRBV23-1 is an ORF, and what it does is uncertain. The V gene end was trimmed by 2 bases and the J gene end by 6 bases; junction bases not matched to a gene: 8. The CDR3 is made up of 17 amino acids. CDR3 region: CASSQEGTGGGSQPQHF. The CDR3 coding sequence is TGCGCCAGCAGTCAAGAGGGGACAGGGGGCGGGAGTCAGCCCCAGCATTTT.

This clone was counted only a few times. The chain employs TRBV30 and TRBJ2-2, with TRBD1 matching over 9 bases. With 4 bases clipped from V and 7 bases from J, the junction kept 7 bases outside the gene matches. The CDR3 runs to 14 residues. Germline V lookup: CDR1 GTSNPN, CDR2 SVGIG (reference sequence). The DNA for the CDR3 is TGTGCCTGGACCGGGGACAGGGTGGTCGGGGAGCTGTTTTTT. This translates into CAWTGDRVVGELFF.

This clone is a singleton in its sample. The chain combines TRBV5-1 with TRBJ2-1; 11 positions agree with TRBD2. Germline V gene lookup returns CDR1 SGHRS and CDR2 YFSETQ. Unmatched junction bases numbered 17, after V lost 5 bases and J lost 10 bases. The CDR3 consists of 17 residues. The CDR3, as DNA: TGCGCCAGCAGTCCAACTAGCGGGGGTGCCGCAGGGGAGGAGCAGTTCTTC. As protein: CASSPTSGGAAGEEQFF.

The genes are TRBV7-9 and TRBJ1-2, with D hard to call. Looked up from germline, CDR1 is SEHNR and CDR2 is FQNEAQ (reference sequence). V was clipped by 1 base and J by 0 bases, with 6 bases between them. This CDR3 region has 14 residues. For the CDR3, the DNA is TGTGCCAGCAGCTTAGGGGTTGCTAACTATGGCTACACCTTC. It is translated as CASSLGVANYGYTF.

This clone was detected only a few times. The V call is TRBV28, the J call TRBJ1-2; unclear D gene. Trimming shortened V by 3 bases and J by 7 bases, and 15 bases separated the two germline ends. Per the germline V gene, CDR1 is MDHEN and CDR2 is SYDVKM. This CDR3 contains 14 residues. The CDR3 DNA is TGTGCCAGCAGTTTTGGCAACACTCGGGGTGGCTACACCTTC. This sequence encodes CASSFGNTRGGYTF.

In this sample, this clone turned up a few times. V and J are TRBV7-8 and TRBJ2-7; 14 bases agree with TRBD2. Germline-derived CDR1 and CDR2 are SGHVS and FQNEAQ. The trim removed 5 bases at V and 5 bases at J, leaving 11 bases unmatched. The CDR3 runs to 17 residues. The chain's CDR3 is CASSPMGLAGVNHEQYF. As DNA, the CDR3 is TGTGCCAGCAGCCCCATGGGACTAGCGGGAGTGAACCACGAGCAGTACTTC. Combining the CDR3 with reference TRBV7-8 and TRBJ2-7 gives the whole variable domain GAGVSQSPRYKVAKRGQDVALRCDPISGHVSLFWYQQALGQGPEFLTYFQNEAQLDKSGLPSDRFFAERPEGSVSTLKIQRTQQEDSAVYLCASSPMGLAGVNHEQYFGPGTRLTVT.

Only a few counts were recorded for this clone. The V gene is TRBV7-2, the J gene TRBJ2-1; 12 bases match TRBD2. The CDR3 sequence is 15 residues long. The V gene's germline CDR1 is SGHTA and CDR2 FQGNSA. With V trimmed by 5 bases and J by 7 bases, 6 bases remained unmatched. The CDR3 reads CASSLTSGRVNEQFF. The CDR3 nucleotides are TGTGCCAGCAGCCTGACTAGCGGGAGAGTTAATGAGCAGTTCTTC.

This clone was seen once. The V gene is TRBV2, the J gene TRBJ2-5; maybe TRBD2 (6 bases). Germline values: CDR1 SNHLY, CDR2 FYNNEI. The CDR3 spans 11 residues. V was cut by 7 bases and J by 5 bases, with 8 bases left in between. Written as DNA, the CDR3 is TGTGCCAGCACCCGGGGGGAGACCCAGTACTTC. Protein sequence: CASTRGETQYF.

This chain uses TRBV29-1 with TRBJ1-5; D might be TRBD1 (5 bases). In germline, CDR1 is SQVTM, CDR2 ANQGSEA. Trimming took 6 bases from V and 3 from J, leaving 12 bases between them. The CDR3 spans 13 residues. CDR3 sequence (DNA): TGCAGCGTCAGCGGGACGCACAATCAGCCCCAGCATTTT. This sequence encodes CSVSGTHNQPQHF.